Presented here are 14 T cell receptor beta chains from one specimen sequenced in a study of technical replicates of blood from a handful of donors. Produced via immunoSEQ multiplex PCR; TCRdb's table is partial and in-frame only. Seen here are roughly 50,000 clones, about 95% observed once, and the top ten hold 3% to 3.5%. Material for sequencing was PBMCs. These receptors were collected from a human donor in good health. Some clones in this sample may be carry-over from other donors' samples.

The genes are TRBV7-8 and TRBJ2-3; tentatively, D is TRBD1 (5 bases). The CDR3 contains 13 residues. Germline-derived CDR1 and CDR2 are SGHVS and FQNEAQ. V lost 6 bases to trimming and J lost 1 base, with 8 bases between them. CDR3 in amino acids: CASRLQGTDTQYF. DNA of the CDR3: TGTGCCAGCAGGTTACAGGGCACAGATACGCAGTATTTT.

CDR3 amino acids: CASSLGTGNTEAFF. CDR3 sequence (DNA): TGTGCCAGCAGCCTCGGGACAGGGAACACTGAAGCTTTCTTT. The chain recombines TRBV7-6 with TRBJ1-1; 8 bases fit TRBD1. The CDR3 has 14 amino acids. The germline gives CDR1 SGHVS, CDR2 FNYEAQ. The V gene end was trimmed by 5 bases and the J gene end by 1 base; junction bases not matched to a gene: 3.

V and J are TRBV7-3 and TRBJ1-1, with D perhaps matching TRBD1 (5 bases). This CDR3 contains 14 residues. Germline lookup yields CDR1 SGHTA and CDR2 FQGTGA. The germline V and J ends were trimmed by 5 bases and 6 bases, with 16 bases remaining between them. The CDR3 loop is CASSPGGTVAEAFF. The CDR3 DNA is TGTGCCAGCAGCCCGGGGGGTACAGTTGCTGAAGCTTTCTTT. Based on the CDR3 plus reference TRBV7-3 and TRBJ1-1, the full variable domain is GAGVSQTPSNKVTEKGKYVELRCDPISGHTALYWYRQSLGQGPEFLIYFQGTGAADDSGLPNDRFFAVRPEGSVSTLKIQRTERGDSAVYLCASSPGGTVAEAFFGQGTRLTVV.

The V gene is TRBV6-1, the J gene TRBJ2-7; TRBD1 agrees at 7 bases. The junction had 10 bases not matched to a gene; V was cut back by 5 bases and J by 3 bases. Germline V gives CDR1 MNHNS, CDR2 SASEGT. The CDR3 contains 15 residues. The CDR3 loop is CASSTTGDPNYEQYF. For the CDR3, the DNA is TGTGCCAGCAGTACCACAGGGGACCCAAACTACGAGCAGTACTTC.

This sequence joins TRBV4-2 and TRBJ2-6, with TRBD2 matching over 9 bases. The ends lost 3 bases at V and 0 bases at J; junction bases unmatched: 9. Germline CDR1 LGHNA, CDR2 YNFKEQ. The CDR3 length is 19 residues. The CDR3 loop reads CASSQLLAGKNSGANVLTF. CDR3 nucleotides: TGTGCCAGCAGCCAGCTCCTAGCGGGAAAGAACTCTGGGGCCAACGTCCTGACTTTC.

The chain links TRBV4-1 to TRBJ2-7; 8 positions agree with TRBD1. CDR3 length: 16 amino acids. Losses at the gene ends were 2 bases for V and 3 bases for J; bases not matched to a gene: 9. The germline V gene encodes CDR1 MGHRA and CDR2 YSYEKL. The CDR3 DNA reads TGCGCCAGCAGCCAATCCGCGGACAGGGATTTCTACGAGCAGTACTTC. Amino acids: CASSQSADRDFYEQYF.

The chain uses TRBV6-5 and TRBJ1-4, with D tentatively TRBD1 (5 bases). The germline V and J ends were trimmed by 6 bases and 5 bases, with 10 bases remaining between them. From germline, CDR1 is MNHEY and CDR2 SVGAGI. The CDR3 has 13 residues. The CDR3 DNA follows: TGTGCCAGCAGGGACAATCAGAATGAAAAACTGTTTTTT. Translated: CASRDNQNEKLFF.

This clone was observed a single time. This chain joins TRBV4-1 and TRBJ1-1; D may be TRBD1 (6 bases). Trimming took 1 base from V and 1 from J, leaving 13 bases between them. Germline CDR1 and CDR2: MGHRA and YSYEKL. CDR3 size: 16 residues. The CDR3 DNA reads as TGCGCCAGCAGCCAAGTTTTGCGGGGGGCGAACACTGAAGCTTTCTTT. Encoded protein: CASSQVLRGANTEAFF.

The chain links TRBV6-5 to TRBJ1-1; perhaps TRBD1 as D (6 bases). The germline V and J ends were trimmed by 4 bases and 3 bases, with 9 bases remaining between them. Germline CDR1 and CDR2: MNHEY and SVGAGI. The CDR3 consists of 13 residues. The CDR3 loop is CASSSDSYTEAFF. CDR3 bases: TGTGCCAGCAGTTCGGACAGTTACACTGAAGCTTTCTTT.

V gene TRBV4-2 combines with J gene TRBJ2-7, with TRBD2 matching over 10 bases. V gave up 0 bases and J gave up 2 bases; unmatched junction bases: 4. This CDR3 comprises 16 residues. Germline lookup yields CDR1 LGHNA and CDR2 YNFKEQ. The CDR3 region is CASSQEFLAGAYEQYF. The CDR3 nucleotides are TGTGCCAGCAGCCAAGAGTTTCTAGCGGGAGCCTACGAGCAGTACTTC.

This chain's CDR3 is CASSFPRAAGANVLTF. The DNA of the CDR3 is TGTGCCAGCAGCTTCCCTAGAGCGGCTGGGGCCAACGTCCTGACTTTC. The gene calls are TRBV7-2 and TRBJ2-6; TRBD2 might be the D (5 bases). The CDR3 loop spans 16 amino acids. Looked up from germline, CDR1 is SGHTA and CDR2 is FQGNSA. The V and J ends lost 3 bases and 2 bases respectively, with 11 bases between them.

The CDR3 nucleotides are TGTGCCAGCAACGAACGGACTAGCGGGAGCCTATCATTCTACGAGCAGTACTTC. The encoded protein is CASNERTSGSLSFYEQYF. The chain has TRBV11-3 and TRBJ2-7; 13 positions agree with TRBD2. Losses at the gene ends were 7 bases for V and 3 bases for J; bases not matched to a gene: 15. Germline V CDR1 and CDR2: SGHNT, YENEEA. The CDR3 spans 18 residues. The whole variable domain, remainder taken from reference TRBV11-3 and TRBJ2-7, is EAGVVQSPRYKIIEKKQPVAFWCNPISGHNTLYWYLQNLGQGPELLIRYENEEAVDDSQLPKDRFSAERLKGVDSTLKIQPAELGDSAVYLCASNERTSGSLSFYEQYFGPGTRLTVT.

CDR3 nucleotide sequence: TGTGCCAGCAGCTCCTTAGCGGGGGGGCCTCAGACCCAGTACTTC. This gives the protein CASSSLAGGPQTQYF. The V and J genes are TRBV7-2 and TRBJ2-5, with TRBD2 matching 11 bases. The ends lost 4 bases at V and 6 bases at J; junction bases unmatched: 7. The CDR3 runs to 15 residues. CDR1 is SGHTA and CDR2 is FQGNSA in the germline V gene.

V and J are TRBV9 and TRBJ2-7, with 9 bases fitting TRBD2. The V gene end was trimmed by 0 bases and the J gene end by 3 bases; junction bases not matched to a gene: 7. Germline assignment: CDR1 SGDLS and CDR2 YYNGEE. The CDR3 has 16 residues. The CDR3 DNA follows: TGTGCCAGCAGCGTAGGACTAGCGGCAATCTACTACGAGCAGTACTTC. Amino acids: CASSVGLAAIYYEQYF.